This is a list of T cell receptor beta chains from one sample in a study of response to subunit inactivated influenza vaccine. Each CDR3 protein is one row after TCRdb ran MiXCR on the RT-PCR reads. The sample contains approximately 520,000 distinct CDR3 sequences, about 17% of which appear only once. Material: CD4+ T cells sorted from PBMCs, obtained roughly 24 months after vaccination. The receptors stem from a man between 50 and 75 years old who received an inactivated influenza vaccine. CDR3s include the opening cysteine and the closing phenylalanine or tryptophan. The order of the fields is J gene, V gene, D gene, clone size, CDR3 protein, CDR3 DNA. D genes are given only for firm matches. Not all rows give a size; the values are once, few, many and, for expanded clones, a class.

>TRBJ1-6|TRBV27|TRBD1|-
CASSPDRVGSPLHF
TGTGCCAGCAGTCCAGACAGGGTTGGGTCACCCCTCCACTTT
>TRBJ1-6|TRBV9|TRBD1|-
CASSVTGGGDSPLHF
TGTGCCAGCAGCGTTACAGGGGGCGGTGATTCACCCCTCCACTTT
>TRBJ2-5|TRBV7-2|TRBD1|-
CASSFTPSSTGDGTQYF
TGTGCCAGCAGCTTCACACCCTCTTCGACAGGGGATGGGACCCAGTACTTC
>TRBJ1-4|TRBV20-1|-|few
CSARGLVATNEKLFF
TGCAGTGCTAGGGGCCTGGTTGCAACTAATGAAAAACTGTTTTTT
>TRBJ2-5|TRBV18|-|many
CASSPPSIETQYF
TGTGCCAGCTCACCACCGTCAATAGAGACCCAGTACTTC
>TRBJ2-3|TRBV3-1|TRBD2|-
CASSQRGGYTDTQYF
TGTGCCAGCAGCCAACGCGGGGGATATACAGATACGCAGTATTTT
>TRBJ2-1|TRBV6-5|TRBD1|-
CASSYSRTGPRSSYNEQFF
TGTGCCAGCAGTTACTCTAGGACAGGGCCCCGTTCCTCTTACAATGAGCAGTTCTTC
>TRBJ1-1|TRBV30|-|-
CAWGRDGNTEAFF
TGTGCCTGGGGCCGGGACGGGAACACTGAAGCTTTCTTT
>TRBJ2-1|TRBV7-2|-|-
CASSWGEASYNEQFF
TGTGCCAGCAGCTGGGGGGAGGCCTCCTACAATGAGCAGTTCTTC
>TRBJ2-5|TRBV5-1|-|-
CASSLSPSEETQYF
TGCGCCAGCAGCTTGTCCCCATCGGAGGAGACCCAGTACTTC
>TRBJ2-7|TRBV14|TRBD2|-
CASSLGLAGGPSSYEQYF
TGTGCTAGCAGTCTCGGACTAGCGGGAGGGCCGAGCTCCTACGAGCAGTACTTC
>TRBJ2-3|TRBV6-1|-|-
CASSVGWGGRDTQYF
TGTGCCAGCAGTGTCGGGTGGGGGGGCAGAGATACGCAGTATTTT
>TRBJ2-7|TRBV2|-|few
CASRHLTQGPTYEQYF
TGTGCCAGCAGGCATCTAACCCAGGGGCCGACCTACGAGCAGTACTTC
>TRBJ2-5|TRBV7-9|-|-
CASSQQGNIETQYF
TGTGCCAGCAGCCAACAGGGCAACATCGAGACCCAGTACTTC
>TRBJ2-7|TRBV15|-|few
CATSWFREALEQYF
TGTGCCACCAGCTGGTTTCGAGAGGCCCTCGAGCAGTACTTC
>TRBJ2-5|TRBV9|-|-
CASGKGGQETQYF
TGTGCCAGCGGTAAGGGGGGGCAAGAGACCCAGTACTTC
>TRBJ2-7|TRBV20-1|-|few
CSARGGYPGNTYEQYF
TGCAGTGCTAGAGGGGGTTATCCGGGTAATACCTACGAGCAGTACTTC
>TRBJ1-1|TRBV7-9|-|-
CASSPGQKNTEAFF
TGTGCCAGCAGCCCAGGACAGAAAAACACTGAAGCTTTCTTT
>TRBJ2-1|TRBV28|-|-
CASSLGHLRDNEQFF
TGTGCCAGCAGTTTAGGTCATTTGAGGGACAATGAGCAGTTCTTC
>TRBJ1-2|TRBV6-1|-|few
CASSVGRSYGYTF
TGTGCCAGCAGTGTCGGACGGAGCTATGGCTACACCTTC
>TRBJ2-2|TRBV12-5|TRBD1|-
CASGSSGQARTGELFF
TGTGCTAGTGGCTCTTCGGGACAGGCCCGCACCGGGGAGCTGTTTTTT
>TRBJ1-1|TRBV7-9|-|-
CASSLGPVREAFF
TGTGCCAGCAGCTTAGGACCCGTACGTGAAGCTTTCTTT
>TRBJ2-1|TRBV12-3/TRBV12-4|TRBD2|many
CASSSLLLAGNEQFF
TGTGCCAGCAGTTCCCTTTTACTAGCGGGAAATGAGCAGTTCTTC
>TRBJ1-5|TRBV6-5|-|-
CASTYTGFSNQPQHF
TGTGCCAGCACTTATACAGGCTTCAGCAATCAGCCCCAGCATTTT
>TRBJ1-4|TRBV4-3|TRBD1|-
CASSQGGQGNEKLFF
TGCGCCAGCAGCCAAGGGGGACAGGGTAATGAAAAACTGTTTTTT
>TRBJ2-3|TRBV28|TRBD2|many
CASSLFWTSGRAGADTQYF
TGTGCCAGCAGTTTATTTTGGACTAGCGGGAGGGCCGGCGCAGATACGCAGTATTTT
>TRBJ2-5|TRBV29-1|TRBD2|many
CSVEGTSGDLGQETQYF
TGCAGCGTTGAAGGGACTAGCGGTGACCTAGGCCAAGAGACCCAGTACTTC
>TRBJ2-7|TRBV7-3|-|once
CASSLTRRDEQYF
TGTGCCAGCAGCTTAACCCGCCGGGACGAGCAGTACTTC
>TRBJ1-5|TRBV29-1|-|many
CSVAGANQPQHF
TGCAGCGTTGCAGGGGCCAATCAGCCCCAGCATTTT
>TRBJ2-1|TRBV11-2|-|few
CASRLQAWGNEQFF
TGTGCCAGCAGGTTACAGGCTTGGGGCAATGAGCAGTTCTTC
>TRBJ1-1|TRBV30|-|-
CASDRTQAFF
TGTGCCTCAGACAGAACCCAAGCTTTCTTT
>TRBJ2-4|TRBV6-4|-|many
CASSDFSPKNIQYF
TGTGCCAGCAGTGATTTTTCTCCCAAAAACATTCAGTACTTC
>TRBJ1-3|TRBV4-2|TRBD1|few
CASSQTGTLSGNTIYF
TGTGCCAGCAGCCAGACAGGGACCCTCTCTGGAAACACCATATATTTT
>TRBJ2-1|TRBV11-1|TRBD2|many
CASSLGGLGSSYNEQFF
TGTGCCAGCAGCTTAGGGGGACTAGGCAGCTCCTACAATGAGCAGTTCTTC
>TRBJ1-6|TRBV11-2|-|many
CASSSRTDSPLHF
TGTGCCAGCAGCTCGAGGACGGATTCACCCCTCCACTTT
>TRBJ2-1|TRBV5-1|-|-
CASSSEVNSYNEQFF
TGCGCCAGCAGCAGTGAGGTCAACTCCTACAATGAGCAGTTCTTC
>TRBJ2-5|TRBV7-2|-|-
CASSLCRQETQYF
TGTGCCAGCAGCTTATGCAGGCAAGAGACCCAGTACTTC
>TRBJ1-5|TRBV6-1|-|few
CASSGYRVGQPQHF
TGTGCCAGCAGTGGATACAGGGTAGGGCAGCCCCAGCATTTT
>TRBJ1-5|TRBV5-1|TRBD1|-
CASSQTGINNQPQHF
TGCGCCAGCAGCCAGACAGGGATTAACAATCAGCCCCAGCATTTT
>TRBJ1-2|TRBV12-3/TRBV12-4|-|few
CASSPRGRANYGYTF
TGTGCCAGCAGTCCCCGTGGGAGGGCTAACTATGGCTACACCTTC
>TRBJ1-3|TRBV7-8|TRBD1|few
CASSPIQGQRRNTIYF
TGTGCCAGCAGCCCAATTCAGGGACAGAGGAGAAACACCATATATTTT
>TRBJ2-1|TRBV3-1|TRBD2|many
CASSTTSNNEQFF
TGTGCCAGCAGCACGACTAGCAACAATGAGCAGTTCTTC
>TRBJ1-1|TRBV29-1|TRBD1|-
CSVKRGTGDTEAFF
TGCAGCGTAAAAAGGGGGACAGGGGACACTGAAGCTTTCTTT
>TRBJ2-2|TRBV9|-|medium-sized
CASSTKGELFF
TGTGCCAGCAGCACCAAAGGGGAGCTGTTTTTT
>TRBJ2-3|TRBV5-5|TRBD2|-
CASSRGLAGSTDTQYF
TGTGCCAGCAGCCGAGGACTAGCGGGATCCACAGATACGCAGTATTTT
>TRBJ2-1|TRBV5-1|TRBD2|many
CASSPTSGPYNEQFF
TGCGCCAGCAGCCCAACTAGCGGCCCCTACAATGAGCAGTTCTTC
>TRBJ2-6|TRBV9|-|few
CASSVGRQGRAFGANVLTF
TGTGCCAGCAGCGTAGGTCGTCAGGGCCGGGCTTTTGGGGCCAACGTCCTGACTTTC
>TRBJ2-6|TRBV4-3|-|-
CASSQDWGRSSGANVLTF
TGCGCCAGCAGCCAAGATTGGGGCAGGAGCTCTGGGGCCAACGTCCTGACTTTC
>TRBJ1-3|TRBV20-1|-|few
CSASRTSGNTIYF
TGCAGTGCCAGCAGGACCTCTGGAAACACCATATATTTT
>TRBJ2-7|TRBV10-3|-|-
CAISNTDEQYF
TGTGCCATCAGTAACACGGACGAGCAGTACTTC
>TRBJ2-5|TRBV20-1|-|-
CSARTHDLYQETQYF
TGCAGTGCTAGGACTCACGACTTGTACCAAGAGACCCAGTACTTC
>TRBJ1-2|TRBV27|-|-
CASGLDINYGYTF
TGTGCCAGCGGACTAGACATCAACTATGGCTACACCTTC
>TRBJ2-1|TRBV5-6|TRBD2|-
CASSLISLAGENEQFF
TGTGCCAGCAGCTTGATCTCACTAGCGGGAGAGAATGAGCAGTTCTTC